The T cell receptor (beta chain) described here comes from a study of OX40 agonist ivuxolimab in advanced cancers. About the study: As their treatment, patients were administered ivuxolimab, an agonistic anti-OX40 (CD134) antibody. Overall study results and limits: There was clonal expansion of CD4+ and CD8+ blood T cells by week 6 at 0.1 to 3.0 mg/kg.

Clones were read by immunoSEQ multiplex PCR, and TCRdb kept only the in-frame ones, dropping some. The sample shows about 55,000 clones, 70% to 85% of them seen only once. Germline lookup yields CDR1 ENHRY and CDR2 SYGVKD. CDR3 length: 12 amino acids. Trimming removed 8 bases from V and 5 bases from J, with 10 bases in between. On this clone: The antigen is unknown.

The starting material was CD4+ or CD8+ T cells sorted from blood, obtained in a trial of the OX40 agonist ivuxolimab. The V gene is TRBV10-3, the J gene TRBJ2-1; the D gene is possibly TRBD2 (5 bases). This receptor was identified in an adult with an advanced solid tumor such as melanoma, head and neck, liver or kidney cancer. CDR3 sequence reads: CAIGGSDNEQFF. In DNA form, the CDR3 reads TGTGCCATCGGCGGTAGCGACAATGAGCAGTTCTTC.